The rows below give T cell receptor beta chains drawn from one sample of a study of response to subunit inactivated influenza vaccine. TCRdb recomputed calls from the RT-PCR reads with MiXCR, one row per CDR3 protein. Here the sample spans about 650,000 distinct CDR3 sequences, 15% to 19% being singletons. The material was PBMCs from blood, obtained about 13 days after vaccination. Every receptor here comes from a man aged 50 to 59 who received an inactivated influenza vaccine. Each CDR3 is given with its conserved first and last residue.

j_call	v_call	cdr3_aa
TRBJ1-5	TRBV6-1	CASSDGLSNQPQHF
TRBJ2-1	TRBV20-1	CSATGGWGYNEQFF
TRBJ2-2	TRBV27	CASSVDRVDTGELFF
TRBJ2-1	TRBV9	CASSPGLAGGPGNEQFF
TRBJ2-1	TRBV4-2	CASSQGGLQRGGTGNEQFF
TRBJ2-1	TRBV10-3	CAISDNVRRPSYNEQFF
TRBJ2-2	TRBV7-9	CASSSGLAVTGELFF
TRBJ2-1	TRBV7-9	CASSLGAGGTYNEQFF
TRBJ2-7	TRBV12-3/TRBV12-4	CASSERGPSSYEQYF
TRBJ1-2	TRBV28	CASRGTKPNYGYTF
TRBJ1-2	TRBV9	CASSVDPQTAAGYTF
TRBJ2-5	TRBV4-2	CASGQDGASGGQETQCF
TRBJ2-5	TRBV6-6	CASSRQTQETQYF
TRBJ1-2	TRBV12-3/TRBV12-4	CASSYFQGVHGYTF
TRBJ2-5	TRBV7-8	CASSESVAGSRETQYF
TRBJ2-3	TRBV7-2	CASSNSGGSTDTQYF
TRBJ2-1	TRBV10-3	CAIRGTGKDEQFF
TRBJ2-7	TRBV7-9	CASSQNRGPYEQYF
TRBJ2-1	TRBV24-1	CATSDSGPRGYNEQFF
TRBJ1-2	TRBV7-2	CASRPTGGANYGYTF
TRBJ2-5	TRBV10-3	CAIRTSGGTETQYF
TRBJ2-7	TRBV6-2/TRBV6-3	CASSYSILEGHKAYEQYF
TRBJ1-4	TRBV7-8	CASSLVDRGEKLFF
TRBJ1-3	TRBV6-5	CASSSGSSGNTIYF
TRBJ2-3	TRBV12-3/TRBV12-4	CASSFTGQGARDTQYF
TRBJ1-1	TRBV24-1	CATRSGQGIAEAFF
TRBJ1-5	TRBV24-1	CATSDAPVLSGDQPQHF
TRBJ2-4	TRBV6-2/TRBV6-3	CASSYSGGADNF
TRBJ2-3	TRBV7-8	CASSYGGASTDTQYF
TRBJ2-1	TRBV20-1	CSAIKREGYNEQFF
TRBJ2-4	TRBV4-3	CASSRTSGGVPLAKNIQYF
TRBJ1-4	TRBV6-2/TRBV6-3	CASSRKANEKLFF
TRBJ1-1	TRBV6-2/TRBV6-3	CASYAWGVTAEAFF
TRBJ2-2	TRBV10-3	CAISEYSMETTGELFF
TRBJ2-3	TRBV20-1	CSARALAGTDTQYF
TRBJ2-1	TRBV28	CASSLTPSGGRSNEQFF
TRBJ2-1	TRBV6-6	CASRTRYNEQFF
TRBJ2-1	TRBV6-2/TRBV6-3	CASKGQGASSYNEQFF
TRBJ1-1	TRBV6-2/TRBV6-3	CASSLGRAYEAFF
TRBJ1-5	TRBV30	CAWSADRMHYSNQPQHF
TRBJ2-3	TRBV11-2	CASSSHSQSAQYF